Following are 16 T cell receptor beta chains from one sample sequenced in a study of blood T cells in healthy people across ages. It was with a sample-barcoded 5' primer and a J-beta primer mix that a second PCR of roughly 7 to 12 cycles was run. TCRdb processed the 5' RACE reads anew with MiXCR; each CDR3 protein has one entry. Of some 710,000 distinct CDR3 sequences detected, approximately 22% appear once; the ten largest clones hold roughly a fifth. The sample consisted of blood. These receptors were taken from a man in his sixties or seventies in good health.

The rearrangement links TRBV6-2 or TRBV6-3 to TRBJ2-5; the match to TRBD1 covers 7 bases. The CDR3 is made up of 14 amino acids. CDR1 and CDR2 from the germline V gene are MNHEY and SVGEGT. V lost 10 bases to trimming and J lost 0 bases; unmatched junction nucleotides: 8. The CDR3 DNA sequence: TGTGCCATCGAAAGGGGGCCCTACCAAGAGACCCAGTACTTC. The encoded protein is CAIERGPYQETQYF.

This clonotype has more than one count but fewer than ten. A much larger clone sits a single nucleotide away, making a read error possible. The chain couples TRBV5-1 to TRBJ2-7, with 7 positions matching TRBD1. The V gene's germline CDR1 is SGHRS and CDR2 YFSETQ. The CDR3 spans 16 residues. The DNA for the CDR3 is TGCGCCAGCAGCTTGGGTCCGACAGGGTCGGGCTACGAGCAGCACTTC. Encoded protein: CASSLGPTGSGYEQHF.

This clonotype has just a few counts. V is TRBV18 and J is TRBJ1-1; D not resolved. Germline CDR1 and CDR2: KGHSH and LQKENI. This CDR3 has 15 amino acids. V was clipped by 0 bases and J by 0 bases, with 8 bases between them. The DNA of the CDR3 is TGTGCCAGCTCACCACCGAACAGTATGAACACTGAAGCTTTCTTT. Residues: CASSPPNSMNTEAFF.

In the case of this clonotype: Because it lacks the conserved phenylalanine or tryptophan at the end, this CDR3 is likely a read error. J is TRBJ2-3 and V is TRBV6-1; 7 bases line up with TRBD2. The germline V gene has CDR1 MNHNS and CDR2 SASEGT. Germline trimming cut 7 bases from V and 3 bases from J; bases unmatched to any gene: 19. The CDR3 runs 18 residues. In DNA, the CDR3 is TGTGCCAGCAAGGTCATTGGGAGACCCCGGGGGGTGACAGATACGCAGTATATT. Amino acid sequence: CASKVIGRPRGVTDTQYI.

In this sample, this clonotype turned up a few times. The gene calls are TRBV19 and TRBJ1-5; TRBD1 matches at 9 bases. The CDR3 totals 14 residues. Germline lookup yields CDR1 LNHDA and CDR2 SQIVND (reference sequence). Germline trimming cut 10 bases from V and 2 bases from J; bases unmatched to any gene: 6. The CDR3 region is CATQGATGNQPQHF. In nucleotides, the CDR3 is TGTGCCACACAGGGGGCCACGGGCAATCAGCCCCAGCATTTT.

The V call is TRBV28, the J call TRBJ1-2, with D maybe TRBD1 (6 bases). The CDR3 totals 12 residues. In germline, CDR1 is MDHEN, CDR2 SYDVKM. Trimming pared 7 bases from V and 10 bases from J, leaving 16 bases between. CDR3 sequence reads: CASTPRTGAYTF. The DNA of the CDR3 is TGTGCCAGCACCCCTAGAACGGGGGCCTACACCTTC.

This chain connects TRBV2 to TRBJ1-5; the D is unclear. The germline CDR1 and CDR2 sequences are SNHLY and FYNNEI. The CDR3 contains 11 residues. V lost 7 bases to trimming and J lost 4 bases, with 5 bases between them. Written as DNA, the CDR3 is TGTGCCAGCATCTGGAATCAGCCCCAGCATTTT. The encoded protein is CASIWNQPQHF. The whole variable domain, filled in from reference TRBV2 and TRBJ1-5, reads EPEVTQTPSHQVTQMGQEVILRCVPISNHLYFYWYRQILGQKVEFLVSFYNNEISEKSEIFDDQFSVERPDGSNFTLKIRSTKLEDSAMYFCASIWNQPQHFGDGTRLSIL.

This clonotype was counted between two and nine times. V and J are TRBV5-6 and TRBJ2-1, with 7 nucleotides matching TRBD1. V shed 4 bases, J shed 4 bases, and the junction held 2 bases outside the gene matches. The CDR3 covers 13 residues. The germline V gene encodes CDR1 SGHDT and CDR2 YYEEEE. CDR3 DNA sequence: TGTGCCAGCAGCGTGGACAGGTACAATGAGCAGTTCTTC. This codes for CASSVDRYNEQFF.

The chain is built from TRBV28 and TRBJ1-3, with unresolved D. V lost 7 bases to trimming and J lost 2 bases, with 12 bases between them. The CDR3 contains 14 residues. CDR1 is MDHEN, CDR2 SYDVKM, per germline. The CDR3 DNA sequence: TGTGCCAGCACCCTGACTGAAACTGGAAACACCATATATTTT. This translates into CASTLTETGNTIYF.

The chain combines TRBV2 with TRBJ2-1, with 9 nucleotides matching TRBD2. The J call is in doubt because the DNA end fits TRBJ2-5 better. Germline CDR1 SNHLY, CDR2 FYNNEI. This CDR3 region has 14 residues. The CDR3 reads CASSEILAGETQYF. For the CDR3, the DNA is TGTGCCAGCAGTGAAATACTAGCGGGAGAGACCCAGTACTTC.

The chain is built from TRBV20-1 and TRBJ2-5; weak D call: TRBD1 (5 bases). The DNA end favors TRBJ2-7, so the J call may be wrong. The V gene's germline CDR1 is DFQATT and CDR2 SNEGSKA (reference sequence). The CDR3 spans 12 residues. The CDR3 here is CSARPGNYEQYF. Written as DNA, the CDR3 is TGCAGTGCTAGACCAGGGAACTACGAGCAGTACTTC.

With regard to this clonotype: The junction departs from germline at one end; a sequencing error may be responsible. The chain is built from TRBV15 and TRBJ2-5; 8 bases line up with TRBD1. The J call is in doubt because the DNA end fits TRBJ2-1 better. This CDR3 is built from 15 residues. CDR1 is LNHNV and CDR2 is YYDKDF in the germline V gene (reference sequence). The CDR3: CAASRDLGQAIEQFF. CDR3 nucleotide sequence: TGTGCCGCCAGCAGAGATTTGGGACAGGCGATTGAGCAGTTCTTC.

This clonotype occurred a few times. The genes are TRBV12-5 and TRBJ2-7, with a weak D call TRBD2 (6 bases). Near its end, the DNA agrees better with TRBJ2-1, so the J call may be wrong. The CDR3 has 11 amino acids. Germline CDR1 and CDR2: LGHNT and FRNRAP. The DNA of the CDR3 is TGTGCTAGTGGTCTCGGACTAGAGCAGTTCTTC. Translated: CASGLGLEQFF.

This chain connects TRBV13 to TRBJ2-5; 9 positions agree with TRBD1. The CDR3 consists of 18 residues. Germline CDR1 reads PRHDT; CDR2 reads FYEKMQ (reference sequence). The junction had 14 bases not matched to a gene; V was cut back by 5 bases and J by 1 base. The CDR3 here is CASSLRTGDFQAQETQYF. The CDR3 DNA reads TGTGCCAGCAGCCTACGGACAGGGGACTTTCAAGCCCAAGAGACCCAGTACTTC.

The CDR3: CASKGLAQNIQYF. CDR3 sequence (DNA): TGTGCCAGCAAGGGGCTAGCACAAAACATTCAGTACTTC. J is TRBJ2-4 and V is TRBV6-5, with D tentatively TRBD1 or TRBD2 (5 bases each). V lost 7 bases and J 5 bases, leaving 12 bases between the germline ends. From germline, CDR1 is MNHEY and CDR2 SVGAGI. The CDR3 has 13 amino acids.

In its sample, this clonotype was seen a few times. The chain is built from TRBV29-1 and TRBJ1-2; 8 bases agree with TRBD1. CDR3 size: 12 residues. V lost 8 bases to trimming and J lost 2 bases; unmatched junction nucleotides: 4. Germline assignment: CDR1 SQVTM and CDR2 ANQGSEA. The CDR3 bases are TGCAGCACATGGACAGGGAACTATGGCTACACCTTC. This gives the protein CSTWTGNYGYTF.